This T cell receptor beta chain was sequenced for a study of CD8 T cells in Susac syndrome. Sequencing of TCR beta was performed on blood CD8+ T cells and on blood CD4+ T cells. It was negative isolation that provided the CD8+ and CD4+ T cells, whereas TEMRA cells were enriched by FACS. Reverse transcription of 0.5 to 1 ug RNA was carried out with random hexamers. Amplification of the TCR beta CDR3 was carried out by immunoSEQ multiplex PCR, which spanned a total of 54 Vbeta and 13 Jbeta segments. MiXCR, run by TCRdb on the immunoSEQ multiplex PCR reads, gives a single entry per CDR3 protein. The table has over 120,000 distinct CDR3 sequences, less than 95% seen once. This clonotype was seen only a few times. The antigen is undetermined. Findings of the study overall: Individuals included in the TCR sequencing and HLA analysis were acknowledged by the study to be relatively few in number.

Germline V gene data show CDR1 as SGHTA and CDR2 as FQGNSA. The junction had 10 bases not matched to a gene; V was cut back by 6 bases and J by 4 bases. This CDR3 has 15 residues. The sequence came from a human donor in good health. The specimen sequenced was CD4+ T cells from PBMCs. The chain is built from TRBV7-2 and TRBJ2-7; 9 nucleotides agree with TRBD2. In DNA, the CDR3 is TGTGCCAGCAGACCGCCGGGACTAGCAGCTTACGAGCAGTACTTC. This codes for CASRPPGLAAYEQYF. Full variable domain (missing parts from reference TRBV7-2 and TRBJ2-7): GAGVSQSPSNKVTEKGKDVELRCDPISGHTALYWYRQSLGQGLEFLIYFQGNSAPDKSGLPSDRFSAERTGGSVSTLTIQRTQQEDSAVYLCASRPPGLAAYEQYFGPGTRLTVT.